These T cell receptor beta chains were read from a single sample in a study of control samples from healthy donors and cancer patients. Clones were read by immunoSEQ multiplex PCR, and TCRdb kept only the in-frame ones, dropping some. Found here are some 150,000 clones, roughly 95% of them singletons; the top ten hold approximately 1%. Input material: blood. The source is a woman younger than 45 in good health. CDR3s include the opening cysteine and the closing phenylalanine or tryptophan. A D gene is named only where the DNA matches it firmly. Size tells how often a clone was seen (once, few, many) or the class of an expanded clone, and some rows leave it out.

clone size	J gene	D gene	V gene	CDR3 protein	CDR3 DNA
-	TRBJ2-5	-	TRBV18	CASSPPGRGETQYF	TGTGCCAGCTCACCACCGGGCAGGGGAGAGACCCAGTACTTC
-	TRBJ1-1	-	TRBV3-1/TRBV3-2	CASSHRVTEAFF	TGTGCCAGCAGCCACAGGGTTACTGAAGCTTTCTTT
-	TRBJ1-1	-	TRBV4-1	CASSQETGTEAFF	TGCGCCAGCAGCCAAGAAACCGGTACTGAAGCTTTCTTT
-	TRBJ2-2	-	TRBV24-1	CATSDSSGFTGELFF	TGTGCCACCAGTGATTCCTCGGGTTTCACCGGGGAGCTGTTTTTT
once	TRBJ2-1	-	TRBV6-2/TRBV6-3	CASSHRSGGAEQFF	TGTGCCAGCAGTCACAGGAGTGGGGGGGCGGAGCAGTTCTTC
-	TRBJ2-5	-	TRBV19	CASSATYPQGRETQYF	TGTGCCAGTAGTGCCACATACCCCCAGGGTCGCGAGACCCAGTACTTC
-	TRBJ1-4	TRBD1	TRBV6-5	CASRTGQANEKLFF	TGTGCCAGCAGGACGGGACAGGCTAATGAAAAACTGTTTTTT
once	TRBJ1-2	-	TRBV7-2	CASSSYRRAGLHYGYTF	TGTGCCAGCAGCTCTTACCGCCGGGCGGGTCTCCACTATGGCTACACCTTC
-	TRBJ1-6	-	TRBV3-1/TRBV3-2	CASSPQESYNSPLHF	TGTGCCAGCAGCCCCCAGGAGTCCTATAATTCACCCCTCCACTTT
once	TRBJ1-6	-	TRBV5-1	CATSQNSGTSPLHF	TGCGCCACCTCACAAAACTCCGGGACTTCACCCCTCCACTTT
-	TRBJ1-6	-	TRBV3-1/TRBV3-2	CASRTGSEGSPLHF	TGTGCCAGCAGAACGGGAAGTGAGGGTTCACCCCTCCACTTT
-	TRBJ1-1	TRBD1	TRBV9	CASSGGTGMNTEAFF	TGTGCCAGCAGCGGGGGGACAGGGATGAACACTGAAGCTTTCTTT
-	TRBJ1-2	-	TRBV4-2	CASSQDSVGDYGYTF	TGTGCCAGCAGCCAAGATTCCGTTGGGGATTATGGCTACACCTTC
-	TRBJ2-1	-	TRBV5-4	CASRERGSSPEQFF	TGTGCCAGCAGAGAGAGGGGGTCCTCCCCTGAGCAGTTCTTC
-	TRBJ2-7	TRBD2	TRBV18	CASSPPGTSGSYEQYF	TGTGCCAGCTCACCCCCCGGGACTAGCGGGAGTTACGAGCAGTACTTC
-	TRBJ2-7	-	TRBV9	CASSVQPTSSYEQYF	TGTGCCAGCAGCGTCCAACCTACCAGCTCCTACGAGCAGTACTTC
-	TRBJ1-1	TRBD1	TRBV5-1	CASSLATGAANTEAFF	TGCGCCAGCAGCTTAGCGACAGGGGCCGCGAACACTGAAGCTTTCTTT
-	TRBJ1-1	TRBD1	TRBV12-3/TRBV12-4	CASSKTGESFF	TGTGCCAGCAGTAAGACAGGGGAGTCTTTCTTT
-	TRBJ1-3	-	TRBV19	CASNRAAGNTIYF	TGTGCCAGTAACAGGGCTGCTGGAAACACCATATATTTT
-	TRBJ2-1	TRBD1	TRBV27	CASSPRDRGGYNEQFF	TGTGCCAGCAGTCCCCGGGACAGGGGGGGCTACAATGAGCAGTTCTTC
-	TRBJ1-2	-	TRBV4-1	CASSQDSGGLLGYTF	TGCGCCAGCAGCCAAGATTCGGGAGGGCTCCTTGGCTACACCTTC
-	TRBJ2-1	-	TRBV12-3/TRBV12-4	CASLWSSGVKQFF	TGTGCCAGCCTGTGGAGTTCTGGTGTTAAGCAGTTCTTC
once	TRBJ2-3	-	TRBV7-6	CASSPRQFGVGTDTQYF	TGTGCCAGCAGCCCGCGTCAGTTCGGGGTAGGGACAGATACGCAGTATTTT
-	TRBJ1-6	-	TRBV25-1	CASTPMEGWTPLHF	TGTGCCAGCACCCCCATGGAGGGTTGGACACCCCTCCACTTT
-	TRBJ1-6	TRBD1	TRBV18	CASSRGTGGSGNSPLHF	TGTGCCAGCTCACGAGGGACAGGCGGCTCCGGTAATTCACCCCTCCACTTT
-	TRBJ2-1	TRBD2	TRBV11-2	CASSDRTSGTEREQFF	TGTGCCAGCAGCGATCGGACTAGCGGGACGGAACGTGAGCAGTTCTTC
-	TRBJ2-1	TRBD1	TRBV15	CATSRAGTGRNNEQFF	TGTGCCACCAGCAGAGCCGGGACAGGGAGAAACAATGAGCAGTTCTTC
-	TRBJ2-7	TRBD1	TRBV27	CASSPTGKGRYEQYF	TGTGCCAGCAGTCCGACAGGGAAGGGGAGATACGAGCAGTACTTC
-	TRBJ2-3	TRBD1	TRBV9	CASSIGTGGAKDTQYF	TGTGCCAGCAGCATTGGGACAGGGGGCGCCAAGGATACGCAGTATTTT
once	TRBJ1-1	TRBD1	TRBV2	CASRGDRGNTEAFF	TGTGCCAGCAGAGGGGACAGGGGAAACACTGAAGCTTTCTTT
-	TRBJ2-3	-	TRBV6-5	CASSYSLARTDTQYF	TGTGCCAGCAGTTACTCACTAGCCCGCACAGATACGCAGTATTTT
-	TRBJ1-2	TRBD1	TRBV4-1	CASSQPTGGIYGYTF	TGCGCCAGCAGCCAACCGACAGGGGGTATCTATGGCTACACCTTC
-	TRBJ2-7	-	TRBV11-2	CASSLDGEGNYF	TGTGCCAGCAGCTTAGATGGAGAGGGGAACTACTTC
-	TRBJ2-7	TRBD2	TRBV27	CASRRLADPWEQYF	TGTGCCAGCAGGCGACTAGCGGACCCCTGGGAGCAGTACTTC